The 23 T cell receptor beta chains listed next were all sequenced from one sample in a study of CXCR3-negative and CXCR3-positive naive CD8 T cells. These receptors' antigens are unknown. All TRB cDNA libraries came from 5' RACE performed with UMI labels. TCRdb reanalyzed the 5' RACE reads and collapses them to one entry per CDR3 protein, without DNA. This sample's table has more than 100,000 distinct CDR3 sequences. Study outcomes and limitations: In CXCR3-positive naive cells, the TRB CDR3s were more hydrophobic than in CXCR3-negative naive cells.

The specimen was naive CXCR3+ CD8+ T cells from blood. The sample's subset: CD45RO-CCR7+CD27+CD95- naive CD8+ T cells expressing CXCR3 (TNR3+). The receptors derive from a human donor in good health. Some clones in this sample may be carry-over from other donors' samples.

This chain joins TRBV27 and TRBJ2-1; the TCRdb D gene call, TRBD1, has no DNA to confirm it. The V gene's germline CDR1 is MNHEY and CDR2 SMNVEV (reference sequence). This CDR3 is 14 amino acids long. The CDR3 is CASSYPGVLNEQFF.

This rearrangement joins TRBV28 to TRBJ2-7. Germline values: CDR1 MDHEN, CDR2 SYDVKM. The CDR3 is made up of 14 amino acids. CDR3 protein: CASSGEVRTYEQYF.

The chain has TRBV5-1 and TRBJ2-7; TCRdb returns TRBD1, unconfirmable since there is no DNA. Germline CDR1 SGHRS, CDR2 YFSETQ. The CDR3 is 13 residues long. The CDR3: CASSTGQRNEQYF.

This chain connects TRBV6-2 or TRBV6-3 to TRBJ2-7. The V gene's germline CDR1 is MNHEY and CDR2 SVGEGT. The CDR3 spans 17 residues. CDR3 protein: CASSYVGVVFESYEQYF.

The chain is built from TRBV5-5 and TRBJ2-5; lacking DNA, the TRBD2 call made by TCRdb goes unchecked. Germline V gene lookup returns CDR1 SGHKS and CDR2 YYEKEE (reference sequence). The CDR3 covers 15 residues. CDR3: CASSLYEGVLETQYF. Supplemented by reference TRBV5-5 and TRBJ2-5, the full variable domain reads DAGVTQSPTHLIKTRGQQVTLRCSPISGHKSVSWYQQVLGQGPQFIFQYYEKEERGRGNFPDRFSARQFPNYSSELNVNALLLGDSALYLCASSLYEGVLETQYFGPGTRLLVL.

The J gene is TRBJ1-1, the V gene TRBV11-2; TCRdb outputs TRBD1, but without DNA this stays unchecked. Germline CDR1 SGHAT, CDR2 FQNNGV. This CDR3 comprises 16 residues. The CDR3 reads CASSSRRQEVNTEAFF.

The chain carries TRBV4-1 and TRBJ2-7; TCRdb names TRBD2, which stays unverified in the absence of DNA. Germline V gene data show CDR1 as MGHRA and CDR2 as YSYEKL. This CDR3 is built from 15 residues. The CDR3 sequence: CASSPGSSGFYEQYF.

The chain combines TRBV6-2 or TRBV6-3 with TRBJ2-2; TCRdb selects TRBD1, and the lack of DNA leaves this call unchecked. Germline-derived CDR1 and CDR2 are MNHEY and SVGEGT. There are 18 residues in the CDR3. The CDR3 loop reads CASSYPIWDGANTGELFF.

The CDR3 loop is CASSYFGQGNTEAFF. The V call is TRBV6-5, the J call TRBJ1-1; absent DNA, TCRdb's TRBD1 call cannot be checked. This CDR3 spans 15 amino acids. CDR1 and CDR2 from the germline V gene are MNHEY and SVGAGI.

The chain couples TRBV28 to TRBJ2-7. This CDR3 is built from 14 residues. Germline-derived CDR1 and CDR2 are MDHEN and SYDVKM. This chain's CDR3 is CASSFVGTTYEQYF.

V is TRBV7-9 and J is TRBJ2-7. Germline V gives CDR1 SEHNR, CDR2 FQNEAQ (reference sequence). The CDR3 consists of 12 residues. The CDR3 loop reads CASSLGGLEQYF.

V usage is TRBV10-2 and J usage is TRBJ1-1; lacking DNA, the TRBD1 call made by TCRdb goes unchecked. This CDR3 contains 15 residues. CDR1 and CDR2 (germline): WSHSY, SAAADI. This CDR3 is CASSEGTGAYTEAFF.

The chain carries TRBV7-3 and TRBJ2-5; TCRdb's D call of TRBD2 is untestable without DNA. CDR3 length: 17 residues. CDR1 is SGHTA, CDR2 FQGTGA, per germline. CDR3 in amino acids: CASSLNGWLAGRETQYF.

CDR3 protein: CASSGTTGELFF. This sequence joins TRBV19 and TRBJ2-2; TCRdb names TRBD1, which stays unverified in the absence of DNA. The CDR3 spans 12 residues. Germline loops: CDR1 LNHDA, CDR2 SQIVND (reference sequence).

V usage is TRBV29-1 and J usage is TRBJ2-7; the D gene TCRdb calls, TRBD1, cannot be checked with no DNA. Germline V gives CDR1 SQVTM, CDR2 ANQGSEA. The CDR3 totals 12 residues. The CDR3 is CSVLGQYYEQYF.

The chain carries TRBV28 and TRBJ1-1; TCRdb's D call of TRBD1 is untestable without DNA. The CDR3 length is 18 residues. The germline V gene has CDR1 MDHEN and CDR2 SYDVKM. The CDR3 loop reads CASSFIGTGGAWNTEAFF.

The chain is built from TRBV20-1 and TRBJ2-1; without DNA, the TCRdb call of TRBD2 cannot be checked. Germline assignment: CDR1 DFQATT and CDR2 SNEGSKA (reference sequence). This CDR3 contains 13 residues. CDR3 sequence: CSAYLLLEDEQFF.

This chain joins TRBV7-9 and TRBJ1-5; TCRdb names TRBD1, which stays unverified in the absence of DNA. The V gene's germline CDR1 is SEHNR and CDR2 FQNEAQ (reference sequence). The length of the CDR3 is 17 residues. CDR3 region: CASSLGTENTNNQPQHF.

V is TRBV3-1 and J is TRBJ2-1; with no DNA, the TCRdb D assignment of TRBD1 cannot be verified. This CDR3 has 17 residues. Germline V lookup: CDR1 LGHDT, CDR2 YNNKEL (reference sequence). CDR3 sequence: CASSHPATGTIANEQFF.

The chain couples TRBV25-1 to TRBJ1-1; TCRdb gives TRBD1 as the D gene, but with no DNA this cannot be confirmed. CDR3 length: 13 amino acids. The germline V gene encodes CDR1 MGHDK and CDR2 SYGVNS. CDR3: CASRRGVNTEAFF.

The V gene is TRBV12-3 or TRBV12-4, the J gene TRBJ2-7. The CDR3 totals 14 residues. CDR3 amino acids: CASSLLSGIYEQYF.

The chain couples TRBV29-1 to TRBJ2-5; the D call from TCRdb, TRBD1, cannot be confirmed without DNA. Germline V gene lookup returns CDR1 SQVTM and CDR2 ANQGSEA. This CDR3 has 13 amino acids. The CDR3 spells CSVRDINQETQYF. Variable domain in full (rest from reference TRBV29-1 and TRBJ2-5): SAVISQKPSRDICQRGTSLTIQCQVDSQVTMMFWYRQQPGQSLTLIATANQGSEATYESGFVIDKFPISRPNLTFSTLTVSNMSPEDSSIYLCSVRDINQETQYFGPGTRLLVL.

CDR3 protein: CASSPQGYTGELFF. The chain carries TRBV19 and TRBJ2-2; TCRdb returns TRBD1, unconfirmable since there is no DNA. The germline V gene encodes CDR1 LNHDA and CDR2 SQIVND (reference sequence). The CDR3 sequence is 14 residues long. The full variable domain, with the rest looked up from reference TRBV19 and TRBJ2-2, is DGGITQSPKYLFRKEGQNVTLSCEQNLNHDAMYWYRQDPGQGLRLIYYSQIVNDFQKGDIAEGYSVSREKKESFPLTVTSAQKNPTAFYLCASSPQGYTGELFFGEGSRLTVL.